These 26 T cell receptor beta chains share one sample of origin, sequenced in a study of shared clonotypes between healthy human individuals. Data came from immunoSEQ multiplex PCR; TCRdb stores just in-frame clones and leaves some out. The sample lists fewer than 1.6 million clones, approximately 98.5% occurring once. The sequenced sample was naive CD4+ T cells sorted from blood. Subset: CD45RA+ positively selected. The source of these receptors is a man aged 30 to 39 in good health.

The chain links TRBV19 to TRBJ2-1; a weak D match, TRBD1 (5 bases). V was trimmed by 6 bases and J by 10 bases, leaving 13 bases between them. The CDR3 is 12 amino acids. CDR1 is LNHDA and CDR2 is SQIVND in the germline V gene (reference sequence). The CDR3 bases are TGTGCCAGTAGCCCGAAGGGGTGGGAGCAGTTCTTC. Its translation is CASSPKGWEQFF. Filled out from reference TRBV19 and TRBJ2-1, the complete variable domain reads DGGITQSPKYLFRKEGQNVTLSCEQNLNHDAMYWYRQDPGQGLRLIYYSQIVNDFQKGDIAEGYSVSREKKESFPLTVTSAQKNPTAFYLCASSPKGWEQFFGPGTRLTVL.

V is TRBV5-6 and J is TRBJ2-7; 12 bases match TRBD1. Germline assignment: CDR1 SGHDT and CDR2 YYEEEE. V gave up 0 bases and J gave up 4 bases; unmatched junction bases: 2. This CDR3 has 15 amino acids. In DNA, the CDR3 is TGTGCCAGCAGCTTGGTGGGACAGGGGGCTTACGAGCAGTACTTC. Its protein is CASSLVGQGAYEQYF.

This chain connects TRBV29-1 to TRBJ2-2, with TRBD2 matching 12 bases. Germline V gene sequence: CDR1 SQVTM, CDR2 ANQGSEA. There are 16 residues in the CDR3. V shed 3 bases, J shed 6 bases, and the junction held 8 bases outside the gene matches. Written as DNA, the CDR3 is TGCAGCGTTGAGTCGACTAGCGGGAGATTTGCCGGGGAGCTGTTTTTT. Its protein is CSVESTSGRFAGELFF.

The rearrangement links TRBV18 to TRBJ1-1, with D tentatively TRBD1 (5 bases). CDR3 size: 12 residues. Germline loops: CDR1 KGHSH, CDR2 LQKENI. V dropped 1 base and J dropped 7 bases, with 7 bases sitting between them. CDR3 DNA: TGTGCCAGCTCACCACTTACAGGTGAAGCTTTCTTT. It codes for CASSPLTGEAFF. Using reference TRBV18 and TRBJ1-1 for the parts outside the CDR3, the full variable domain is NAGVMQNPRHLVRRRGQEARLRCSPMKGHSHVYWYRQLPEEGLKFMVYLQKENIIDESGMPKERFSAEFPKEGPSILRIQQVVRGDSAAYFCASSPLTGEAFFGQGTRLTVV.

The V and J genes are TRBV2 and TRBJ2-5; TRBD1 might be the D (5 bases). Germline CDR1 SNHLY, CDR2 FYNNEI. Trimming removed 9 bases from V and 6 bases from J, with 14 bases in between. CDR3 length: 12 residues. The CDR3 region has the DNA TGTGCCAGTGAGTCAGGGTCGAAGACCCAGTACTTC. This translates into CASESGSKTQYF.

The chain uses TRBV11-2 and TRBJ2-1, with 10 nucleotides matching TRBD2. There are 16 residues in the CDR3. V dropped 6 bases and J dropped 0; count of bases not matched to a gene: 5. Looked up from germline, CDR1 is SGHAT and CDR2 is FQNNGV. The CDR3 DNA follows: TGTGCCAGCAGGGGCCAGCGGGAGGGCTCCTACAATGAGCAGTTCTTC. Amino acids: CASRGQREGSYNEQFF.

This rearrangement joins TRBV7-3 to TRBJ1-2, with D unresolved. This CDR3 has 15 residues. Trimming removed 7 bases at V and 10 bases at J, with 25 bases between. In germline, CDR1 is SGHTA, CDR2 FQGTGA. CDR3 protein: CASTSEHTTCEDYTF. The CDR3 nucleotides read TGTGCCAGCACCTCAGAACATACTACTTGTGAGGACTACACCTTC. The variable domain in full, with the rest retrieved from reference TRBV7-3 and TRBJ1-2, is GAGVSQTPSNKVTEKGKYVELRCDPISGHTALYWYRQSLGQGPEFLIYFQGTGAADDSGLPNDRFFAVRPEGSVSTLKIQRTERGDSAVYLCASTSEHTTCEDYTFGSGTRLTVV.

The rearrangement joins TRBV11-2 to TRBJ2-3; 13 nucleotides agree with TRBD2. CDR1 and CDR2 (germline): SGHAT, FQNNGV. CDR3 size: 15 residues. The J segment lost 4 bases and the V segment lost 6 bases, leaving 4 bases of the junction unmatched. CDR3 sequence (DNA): TGTGCCAGCAGAGGACTAGCGGGAGTGGCAGATACGCAGTATTTT. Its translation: CASRGLAGVADTQYF.

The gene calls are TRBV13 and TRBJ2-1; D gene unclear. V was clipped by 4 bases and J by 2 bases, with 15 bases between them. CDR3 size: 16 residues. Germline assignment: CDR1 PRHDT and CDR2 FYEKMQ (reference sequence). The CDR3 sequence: CASSSHSAVTYNEQFF. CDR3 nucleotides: TGTGCCAGCAGCTCCCACTCAGCTGTAACCTACAATGAGCAGTTCTTC.

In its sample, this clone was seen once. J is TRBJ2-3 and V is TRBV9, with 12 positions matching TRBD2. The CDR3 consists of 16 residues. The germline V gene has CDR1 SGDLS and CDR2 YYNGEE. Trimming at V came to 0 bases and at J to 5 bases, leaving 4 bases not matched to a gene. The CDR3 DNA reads TGTGCCAGCAGCGTAGCACTAGCGGGAGGTGGAGATACGCAGTATTTT. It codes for CASSVALAGGGDTQYF. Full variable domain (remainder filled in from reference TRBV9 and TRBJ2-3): DSGVTQTPKHLITATGQRVTLRCSPRSGDLSVYWYQQSLDQGLQFLIQYYNGEERAKGNILERFSAQQFPDLHSELNLSSLELGDSALYFCASSVALAGGGDTQYFGPGTRLTVL.

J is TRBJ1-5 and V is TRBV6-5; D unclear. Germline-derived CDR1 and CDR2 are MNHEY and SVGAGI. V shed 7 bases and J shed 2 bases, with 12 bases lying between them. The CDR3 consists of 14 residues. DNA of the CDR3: TGTGCCAGCACCAAACGGGGTGGCAATCAGCCCCAGCATTTT. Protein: CASTKRGGNQPQHF.

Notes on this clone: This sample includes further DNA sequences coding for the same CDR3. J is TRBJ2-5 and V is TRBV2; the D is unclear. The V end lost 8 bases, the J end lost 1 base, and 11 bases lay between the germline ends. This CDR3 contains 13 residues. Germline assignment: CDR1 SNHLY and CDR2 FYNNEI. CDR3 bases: TGTGCCAGCTCAGGTCGAGGCCAAGAGACCCAGTACTTC. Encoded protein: CASSGRGQETQYF.

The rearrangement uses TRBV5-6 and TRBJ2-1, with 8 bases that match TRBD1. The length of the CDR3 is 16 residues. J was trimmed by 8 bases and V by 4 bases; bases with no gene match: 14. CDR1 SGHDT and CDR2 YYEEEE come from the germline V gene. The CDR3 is CASSLLGAGGIDEQFF. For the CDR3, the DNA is TGTGCCAGCAGCCTTTTGGGAGCAGGGGGCATAGATGAGCAGTTCTTC.

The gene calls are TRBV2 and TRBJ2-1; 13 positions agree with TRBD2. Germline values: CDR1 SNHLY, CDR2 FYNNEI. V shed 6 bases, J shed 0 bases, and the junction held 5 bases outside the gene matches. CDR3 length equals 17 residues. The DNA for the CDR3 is TGTGCCAGCAGGTCTCGGACTAGCGGGAGCTCCTACAATGAGCAGTTCTTC. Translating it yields CASRSRTSGSSYNEQFF.

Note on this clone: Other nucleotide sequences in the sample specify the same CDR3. CDR3 sequence (DNA): TGCGCCAGCAGCCTCGGGACTAGCGGATACGAGCAGTACTTC. Its translation: CASSLGTSGYEQYF. The chain uses TRBV5-1 and TRBJ2-7; 11 nucleotides line up with TRBD2. CDR1 is SGHRS, CDR2 YFSETQ, per germline. V trimming: 4 bases; J trimming: 4 bases; junction bases outside the gene matches: 4. This CDR3 contains 14 residues.

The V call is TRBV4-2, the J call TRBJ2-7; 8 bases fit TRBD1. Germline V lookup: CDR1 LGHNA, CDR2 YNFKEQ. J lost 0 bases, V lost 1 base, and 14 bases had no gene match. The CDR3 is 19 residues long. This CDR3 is CASSQATGTGRLYSYEQYF. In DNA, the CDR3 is TGTGCCAGCAGCCAAGCAACCGGGACAGGCCGCCTTTACTCCTACGAGCAGTACTTC.

For the CDR3, the DNA is TGTGCCAGCAGCTTGCTAACTATCTCCTTCACAGATACGCAGTATTTT. Translated: CASSLLTISFTDTQYF. V and J are TRBV5-6 and TRBJ2-3; unclear D gene. The ends were cut back, 1 base at V and 2 bases at J, with 14 bases in the middle. Germline V gene data show CDR1 as SGHDT and CDR2 as YYEEEE. The CDR3 loop spans 16 amino acids.

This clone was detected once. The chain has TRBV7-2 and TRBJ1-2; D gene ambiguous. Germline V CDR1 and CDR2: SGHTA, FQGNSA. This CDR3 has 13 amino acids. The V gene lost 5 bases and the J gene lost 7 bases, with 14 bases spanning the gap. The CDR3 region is CASSRPGLSGYTF. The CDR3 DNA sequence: TGTGCCAGCAGCCGGCCAGGCCTGTCTGGCTACACCTTC.

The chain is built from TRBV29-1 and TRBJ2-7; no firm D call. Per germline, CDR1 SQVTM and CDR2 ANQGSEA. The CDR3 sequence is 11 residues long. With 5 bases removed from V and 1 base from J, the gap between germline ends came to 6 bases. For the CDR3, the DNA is TGCAGCGTTCATCAGTCCTACGAGCAGTACTTC. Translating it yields CSVHQSYEQYF.

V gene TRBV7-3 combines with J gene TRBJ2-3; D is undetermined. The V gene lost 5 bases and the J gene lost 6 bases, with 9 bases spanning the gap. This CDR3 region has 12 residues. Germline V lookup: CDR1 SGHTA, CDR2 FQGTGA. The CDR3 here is CASSQVGDTQYF. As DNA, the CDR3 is TGTGCCAGCAGCCAAGTCGGCGATACGCAGTATTTT.

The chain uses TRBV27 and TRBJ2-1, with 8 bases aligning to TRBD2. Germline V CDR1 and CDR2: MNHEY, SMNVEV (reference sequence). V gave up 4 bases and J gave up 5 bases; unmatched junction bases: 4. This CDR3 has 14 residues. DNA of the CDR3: TGTGCCAGCAGTTATCTAGCGGGCCACAATGAGCAGTTCTTC. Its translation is CASSYLAGHNEQFF.

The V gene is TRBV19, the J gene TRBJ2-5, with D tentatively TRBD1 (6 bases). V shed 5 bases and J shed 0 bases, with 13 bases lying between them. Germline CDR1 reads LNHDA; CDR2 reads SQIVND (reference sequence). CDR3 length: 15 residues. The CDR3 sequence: CASSLSTGYQETQYF. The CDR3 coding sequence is TGTGCCAGTAGTCTATCCACAGGGTACCAAGAGACCCAGTACTTC.

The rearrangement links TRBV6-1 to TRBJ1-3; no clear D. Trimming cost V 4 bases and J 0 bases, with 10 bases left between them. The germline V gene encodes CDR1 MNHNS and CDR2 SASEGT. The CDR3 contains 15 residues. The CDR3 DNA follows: TGTGCCAGCAGTGTAGTTGGGAGCTCTGGAAACACCATATATTTT. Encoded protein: CASSVVGSSGNTIYF.

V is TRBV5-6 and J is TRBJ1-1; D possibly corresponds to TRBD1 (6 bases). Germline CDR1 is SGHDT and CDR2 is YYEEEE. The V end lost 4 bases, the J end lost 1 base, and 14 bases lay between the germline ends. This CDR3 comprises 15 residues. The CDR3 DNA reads TGTGCCAGCAGCGGAACAGGGTCACGGAACACTGAAGCTTTCTTT. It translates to CASSGTGSRNTEAFF.

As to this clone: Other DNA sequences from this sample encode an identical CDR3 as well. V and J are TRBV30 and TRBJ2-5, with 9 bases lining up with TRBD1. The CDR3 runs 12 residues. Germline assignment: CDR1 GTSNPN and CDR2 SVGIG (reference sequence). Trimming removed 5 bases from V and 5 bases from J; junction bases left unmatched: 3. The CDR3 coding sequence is TGTGCCTGGGGGACAGGGACGGAGACCCAGTACTTC. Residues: CAWGTGTETQYF.

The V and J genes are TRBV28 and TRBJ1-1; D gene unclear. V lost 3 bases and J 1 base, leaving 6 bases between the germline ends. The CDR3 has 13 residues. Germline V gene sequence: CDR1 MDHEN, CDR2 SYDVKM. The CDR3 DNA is TGTGCCAGCAGTTTGGCACAGAACACTGAAGCTTTCTTT. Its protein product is CASSLAQNTEAFF.